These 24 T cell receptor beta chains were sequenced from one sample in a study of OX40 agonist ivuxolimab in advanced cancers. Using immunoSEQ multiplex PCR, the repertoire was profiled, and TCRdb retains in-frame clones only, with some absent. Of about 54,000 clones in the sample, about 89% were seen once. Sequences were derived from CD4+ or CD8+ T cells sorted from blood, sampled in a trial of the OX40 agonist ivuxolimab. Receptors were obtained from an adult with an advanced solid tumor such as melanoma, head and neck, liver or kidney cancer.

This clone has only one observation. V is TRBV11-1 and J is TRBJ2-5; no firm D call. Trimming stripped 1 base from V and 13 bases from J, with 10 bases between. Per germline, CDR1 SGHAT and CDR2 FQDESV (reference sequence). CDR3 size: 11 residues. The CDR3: CASSLGQTLYF. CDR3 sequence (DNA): TGTGCCAGCAGCTTAGGGCAAACGCTGTACTTC.

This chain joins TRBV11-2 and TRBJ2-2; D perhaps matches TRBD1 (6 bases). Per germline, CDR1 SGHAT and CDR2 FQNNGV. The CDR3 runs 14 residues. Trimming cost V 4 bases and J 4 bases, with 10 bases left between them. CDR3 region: CASSSGVRTGELFF. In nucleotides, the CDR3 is TGTGCCAGCAGCTCAGGGGTTCGCACCGGGGAGCTGTTTTTT. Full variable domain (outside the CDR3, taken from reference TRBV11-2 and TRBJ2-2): EAGVAQSPRYKIIEKRQSVAFWCNPISGHATLYWYQQILGQGPKLLIQFQNNGVVDDSQLPKDRFSAERLKGVDSTLKIQPAKLEDSAVYLCASSSGVRTGELFFGEGSRLTVL.

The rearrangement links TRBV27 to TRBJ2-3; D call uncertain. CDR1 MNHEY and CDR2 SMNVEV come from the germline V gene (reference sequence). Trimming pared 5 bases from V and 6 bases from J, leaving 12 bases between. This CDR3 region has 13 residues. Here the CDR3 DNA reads TGTGCCAGCAGTCCTAGAATGAAGGATACGCAGTATTTT. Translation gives CASSPRMKDTQYF.

The CDR3 protein is CASSPGVMNTEAFF. CDR3 bases: TGTGCCAGCTCCCCAGGGGTCATGAACACTGAAGCTTTCTTT. V gene TRBV18 combines with J gene TRBJ1-1; D is possibly TRBD1 (6 bases). The ends were cut back, 6 bases at V and 0 bases at J, with 11 bases in the middle. Germline-derived CDR1 and CDR2 are KGHSH and LQKENI. This CDR3 is built from 14 residues. Together with reference TRBV18 and TRBJ1-1, the CDR3 gives the full variable domain: NAGVMQNPRHLVRRRGQEARLRCSPMKGHSHVYWYRQLPEEGLKFMVYLQKENIIDESGMPKERFSAEFPKEGPSILRIQQVVRGDSAAYFCASSPGVMNTEAFFGQGTRLTVV.

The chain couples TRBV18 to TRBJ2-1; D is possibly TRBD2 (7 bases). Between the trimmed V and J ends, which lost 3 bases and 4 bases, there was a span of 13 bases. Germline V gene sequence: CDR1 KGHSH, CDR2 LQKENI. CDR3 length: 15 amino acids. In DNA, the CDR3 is TGTGCCAGCTCACCTAGGCGGGGGCCATACAATGAGCAGTTCTTC. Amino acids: CASSPRRGPYNEQFF.

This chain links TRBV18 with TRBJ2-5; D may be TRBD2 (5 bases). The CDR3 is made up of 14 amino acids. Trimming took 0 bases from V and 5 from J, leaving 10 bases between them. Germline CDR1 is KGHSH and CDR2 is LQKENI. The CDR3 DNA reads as TGTGCCAGCTCACCACCGGGTAGCGTTGAGACCCAGTACTTC. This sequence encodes CASSPPGSVETQYF.

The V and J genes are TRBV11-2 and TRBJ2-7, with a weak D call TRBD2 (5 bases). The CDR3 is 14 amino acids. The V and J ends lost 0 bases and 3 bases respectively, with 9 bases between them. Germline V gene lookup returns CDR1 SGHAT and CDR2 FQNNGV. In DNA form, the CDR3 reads TGTGCCAGCAGCTTAGAAACGGGGAACTACGAGCAGTACTTC. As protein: CASSLETGNYEQYF.

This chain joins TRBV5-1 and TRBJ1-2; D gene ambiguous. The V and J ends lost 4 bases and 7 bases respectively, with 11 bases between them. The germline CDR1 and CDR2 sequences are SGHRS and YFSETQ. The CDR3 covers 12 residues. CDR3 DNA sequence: TGCGCCAGCAGCCCAAACAGAGGTGGCTACACCTTC. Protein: CASSPNRGGYTF.

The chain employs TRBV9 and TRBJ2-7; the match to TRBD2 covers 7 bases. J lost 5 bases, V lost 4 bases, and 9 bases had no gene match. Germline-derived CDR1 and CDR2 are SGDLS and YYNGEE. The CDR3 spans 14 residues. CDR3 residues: CASSLRGGRDEQYF. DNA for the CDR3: TGTGCCAGCAGCCTTCGCGGGGGAAGGGACGAGCAGTACTTC.

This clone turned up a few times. CDR3 in DNA: TGTGCCAGCAGTGCCGGATACTATGGCTACACCTTC. Translating gives CASSAGYYGYTF. The V and J genes are TRBV28 and TRBJ1-2; no reliable D call. This CDR3 is built from 12 residues. Germline lookup yields CDR1 MDHEN and CDR2 SYDVKM. The germline V and J ends were trimmed by 5 bases and 3 bases, with 7 bases remaining between them.

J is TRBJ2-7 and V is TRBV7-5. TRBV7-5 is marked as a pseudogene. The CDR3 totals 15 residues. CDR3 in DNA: TGTGCCAGAAGCTTACGGTCCGCAGGGAGCTACGAGCAGTACTTC. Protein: CARSLRSAGSYEQYF.

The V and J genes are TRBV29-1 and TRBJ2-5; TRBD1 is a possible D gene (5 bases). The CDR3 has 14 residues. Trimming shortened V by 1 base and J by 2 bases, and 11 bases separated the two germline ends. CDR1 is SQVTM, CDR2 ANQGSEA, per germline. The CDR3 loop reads CSVEALQGQETQYF. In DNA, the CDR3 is TGCAGCGTTGAAGCCCTCCAGGGTCAAGAGACCCAGTACTTC. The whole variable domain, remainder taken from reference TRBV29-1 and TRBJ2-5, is SAVISQKPSRDICQRGTSLTIQCQVDSQVTMMFWYRQQPGQSLTLIATANQGSEATYESGFVIDKFPISRPNLTFSTLTVSNMSPEDSSIYLCSVEALQGQETQYFGPGTRLLVL.

CDR3 DNA: TGTGCCAGTAGTATAGTGGGACAGGCGAACACCGGGGAGCTGTTTTTT. It yields the protein CASSIVGQANTGELFF. V and J are TRBV19 and TRBJ2-2; 8 nucleotides align to TRBD1. V lost 1 base and J lost 0; bases outside the gene matches: 1. The CDR3 length is 16 residues. The germline gives CDR1 LNHDA, CDR2 SQIVND (reference sequence).

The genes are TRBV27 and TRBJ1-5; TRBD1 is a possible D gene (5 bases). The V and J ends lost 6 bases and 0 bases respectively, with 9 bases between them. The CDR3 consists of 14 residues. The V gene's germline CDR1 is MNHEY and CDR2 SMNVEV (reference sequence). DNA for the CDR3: TGTGCCAGCAGCTTCGGGGGTAGCAATCAGCCCCAGCATTTT. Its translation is CASSFGGSNQPQHF.

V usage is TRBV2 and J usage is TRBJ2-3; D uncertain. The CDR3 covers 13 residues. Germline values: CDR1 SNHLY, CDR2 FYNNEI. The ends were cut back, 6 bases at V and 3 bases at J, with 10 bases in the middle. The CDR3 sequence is CASRGDLTDTQYF. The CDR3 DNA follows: TGTGCCAGCAGAGGAGATTTGACAGATACGCAGTATTTT.

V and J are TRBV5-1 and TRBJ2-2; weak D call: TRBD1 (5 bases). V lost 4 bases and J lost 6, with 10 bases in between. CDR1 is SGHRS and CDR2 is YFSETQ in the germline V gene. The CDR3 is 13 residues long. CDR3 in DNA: TGCGCCAGCAGCCTAAAAGGGGCCGGGGAGCTGTTTTTT. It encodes CASSLKGAGELFF.

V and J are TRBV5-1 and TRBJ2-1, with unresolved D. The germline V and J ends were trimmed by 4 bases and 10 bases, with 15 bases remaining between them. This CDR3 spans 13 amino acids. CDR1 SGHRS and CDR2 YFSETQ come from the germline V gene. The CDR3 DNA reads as TGCGCCAGCAGCGCCCCTGCGAGTGTAGAGCAGTTCTTC. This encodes CASSAPASVEQFF.

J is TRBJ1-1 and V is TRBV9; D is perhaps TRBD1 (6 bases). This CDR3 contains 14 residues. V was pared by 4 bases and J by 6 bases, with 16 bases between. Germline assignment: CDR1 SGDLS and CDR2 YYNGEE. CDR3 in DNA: TGTGCCAGCAGCCGGAGGGGGGGCGCCGCTGAAGCTTTCTTT. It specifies CASSRRGGAAEAFF.

CDR3 DNA: TGTGCCAGCAGCTTAGGGCAGGTGAACACTGAAGCTTTCTTT. It translates to CASSLGQVNTEAFF. The V call is TRBV11-1, the J call TRBJ1-1; D not resolved. Per germline, CDR1 SGHAT and CDR2 FQDESV (reference sequence). Trimming removed 1 base from V and 0 bases from J, with 6 bases in between. CDR3 length: 14 amino acids.

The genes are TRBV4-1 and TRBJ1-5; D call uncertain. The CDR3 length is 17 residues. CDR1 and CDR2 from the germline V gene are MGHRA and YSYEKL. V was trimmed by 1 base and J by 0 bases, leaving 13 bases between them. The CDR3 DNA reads TGCGCCAGCAGCCAAGGAAGTCAGGCGAATAGCAATCAGCCCCAGCATTTT. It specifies CASSQGSQANSNQPQHF.

The CDR3 nucleotides are TGTGCCAGCAGCTTGGTGGGACCGACTAACAATGAGCAGTTCTTC. This gives the protein CASSLVGPTNNEQFF. This rearrangement joins TRBV5-4 to TRBJ2-1; D tentatively fits TRBD1 or TRBD2 (5 bases each). Trimming took 0 bases from V and 5 from J, leaving 12 bases between them. Germline-derived CDR1 and CDR2 are SGHNT and YYREEE (reference sequence). The CDR3 loop spans 15 amino acids. Based on the CDR3 plus reference TRBV5-4 and TRBJ2-1, the full variable domain is ETGVTQSPTHLIKTRGQQVTLRCSSQSGHNTVSWYQQALGQGPQFIFQYYREEENGRGNFPPRFSGLQFPNYSSELNVNALELDDSALYLCASSLVGPTNNEQFFGPGTRLTVL.

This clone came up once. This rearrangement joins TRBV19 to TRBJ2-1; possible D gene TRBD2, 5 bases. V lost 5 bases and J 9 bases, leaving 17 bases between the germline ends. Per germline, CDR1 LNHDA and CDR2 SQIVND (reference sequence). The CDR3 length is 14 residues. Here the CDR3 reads CASSLGETYAEQFF. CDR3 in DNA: TGTGCCAGTAGTCTCGGGGAGACCTATGCTGAGCAGTTCTTC. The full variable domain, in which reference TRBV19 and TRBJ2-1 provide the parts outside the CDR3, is DGGITQSPKYLFRKEGQNVTLSCEQNLNHDAMYWYRQDPGQGLRLIYYSQIVNDFQKGDIAEGYSVSREKKESFPLTVTSAQKNPTAFYLCASSLGETYAEQFFGPGTRLTVL.

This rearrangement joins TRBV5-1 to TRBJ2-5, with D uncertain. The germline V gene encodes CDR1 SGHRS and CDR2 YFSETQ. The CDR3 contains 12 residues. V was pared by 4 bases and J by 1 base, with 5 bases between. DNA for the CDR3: TGCGCCAGCAGCGAGAGCCAAGAGACCCAGTACTTC. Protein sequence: CASSESQETQYF.

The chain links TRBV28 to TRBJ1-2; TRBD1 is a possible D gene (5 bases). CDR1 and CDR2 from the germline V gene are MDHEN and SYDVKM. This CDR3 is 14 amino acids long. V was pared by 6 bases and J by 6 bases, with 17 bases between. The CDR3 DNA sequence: TGTGCCAGCAGCCCGCCCGCCAGGGTCCATGGCTACACCTTC. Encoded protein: CASSPPARVHGYTF.